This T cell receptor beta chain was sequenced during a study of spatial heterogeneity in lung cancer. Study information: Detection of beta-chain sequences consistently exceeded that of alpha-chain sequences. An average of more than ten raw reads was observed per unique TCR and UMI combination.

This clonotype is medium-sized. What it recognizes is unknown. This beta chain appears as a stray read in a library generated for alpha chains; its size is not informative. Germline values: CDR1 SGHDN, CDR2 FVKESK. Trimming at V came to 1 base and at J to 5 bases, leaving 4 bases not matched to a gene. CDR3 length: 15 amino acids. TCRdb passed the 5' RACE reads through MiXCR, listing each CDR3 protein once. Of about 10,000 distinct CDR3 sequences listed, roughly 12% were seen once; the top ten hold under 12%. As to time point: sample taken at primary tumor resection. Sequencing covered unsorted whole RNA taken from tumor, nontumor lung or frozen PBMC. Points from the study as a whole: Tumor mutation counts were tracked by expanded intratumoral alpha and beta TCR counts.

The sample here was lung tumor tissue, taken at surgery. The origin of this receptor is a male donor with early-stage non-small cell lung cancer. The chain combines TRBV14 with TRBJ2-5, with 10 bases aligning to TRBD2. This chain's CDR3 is CASSQGSSGSETQYF. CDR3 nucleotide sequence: TGTGCCAGCAGCCAAGGGTCTAGCGGGAGTGAGACCCAGTACTTC.